This TCR beta chain emerged from a study of PD-1 blockade in classical Hodgkin lymphoma. Study at large: With a 2-week interval, patients received intravenous nivolumab at 3 mg/kg.

This table comes from immunoSEQ multiplex PCR, and its TCRdb copy is limited to in-frame clones, with some not included. The repertoire consists of about 15,000 clones, with around four fifths occurring once and the leading ten covering about 23%. Trimming shortened V by 0 bases and J by 7 bases, and 10 bases separated the two germline ends. Per germline, CDR1 SGHRS and CDR2 YFSETQ. The CDR3 has 13 residues. Every patient was affected by relapse after autologous stem cell transplantation, while exposure to brentuximab vedotin was not uniform. Sequencing was performed on peripheral blood mononuclear cells (PBMCs), taken before the second cycle of nivolumab. This clonotype was obtained from a human donor with classical Hodgkin lymphoma. The chain combines TRBV5-1 with TRBJ1-2; D uncertain. The CDR3 sequence: CASSLGQAAGYTF. The CDR3 DNA follows: TGCGCCAGCAGCTTGGGCCAGGCGGCTGGCTACACCTTC.